These 18 T cell receptor beta chains were sequenced from one sample in a study of T cell repertoires in cytomegalovirus infection. TCRdb used MiXCR to reprocess the reads, holding one entry per CDR3 protein. Of around 200,000 distinct CDR3 sequences listed, roughly a sixth were seen once; the top ten hold approximately 25%. The material sequenced was CD8+ T cells from PBMCs. The receptors stem from a human donor in good health (CMV status not recorded). Some clones in this sample may be carry-over from other donors' samples.

V gene TRBV7-2 combines with J gene TRBJ2-7; D not resolved. V lost 4 bases, J lost 0 bases, and 16 bases lay in between. The length of the CDR3 is 16 residues. Germline V gene sequence: CDR1 SGHTA, CDR2 FQGNSA. In DNA, the CDR3 is TGTGCCAGCAGCTCCTTCCCGGGCAGGAGCTCCTACGAGCAGTACTTC. This gives the protein CASSSFPGRSSYEQYF. Filled out from reference TRBV7-2 and TRBJ2-7, the complete variable domain reads GAGVSQSPSNKVTEKGKDVELRCDPISGHTALYWYRQSLGQGLEFLIYFQGNSAPDKSGLPSDRFSAERTGGSVSTLTIQRTQQEDSAVYLCASSSFPGRSSYEQYFGPGTRLTVT.

This chain links TRBV27 with TRBJ2-7, with unresolved D. The CDR3 length is 14 residues. Germline V gene sequence: CDR1 MNHEY, CDR2 SMNVEV (reference sequence). The V end lost 11 bases, the J end lost 2 bases, and 19 bases lay between the germline ends. CDR3: CAALSRTVPYEQYF. In DNA, the CDR3 is TGTGCCGCCCTATCCCGGACGGTCCCCTACGAGCAGTACTTC.

CDR3 in DNA: TGTGCCAGCAGCCCTCGGACCGGGACTTGGACGGATAGGGAGTACTTC. Protein: CASSPRTGTWTDREYF. The rearrangement links TRBV6-6 to TRBJ2-5; TRBD2 is a possible D gene (6 bases). Germline CDR1 reads MNHNY; CDR2 reads SVGAGI (reference sequence). The CDR3 totals 16 residues. The V gene lost 6 bases and the J gene lost 12 bases, with 29 bases spanning the gap.

In its sample, this clonotype was seen a few times. V is TRBV7-8 and J is TRBJ1-6; D is possibly TRBD1 (6 bases). CDR3 length: 15 amino acids. Trimming cost V 5 bases and J 10 bases, with 18 bases left between them. CDR1 is SGHVS and CDR2 is FQNEAQ in the germline V gene. This chain's CDR3 is CASSAAGEFYSPLHF. CDR3 coding DNA: TGTGCCAGCAGCGCGGCAGGGGAATTTTACTCACCCCTCCACTTT.

This clonotype was recorded at least ten times. The rearrangement links TRBV7-8 to TRBJ2-5; D is perhaps TRBD2 (7 bases). CDR3 length equals 15 residues. V was trimmed by 1 base and J by 4 bases, leaving 13 bases between them. CDR1 is SGHVS, CDR2 FQNEAQ, per germline. The CDR3 loop reads CASSLERGGRETQYF. Here the CDR3 DNA reads TGTGCCAGCAGCTTAGAAAGGGGGGGCAGAGAGACCCAGTACTTC.

The chain carries TRBV7-8 and TRBJ1-4, with D unclear. The V gene lost 2 bases and the J gene lost 5 bases, with 9 bases spanning the gap. CDR3 length: 14 amino acids. Germline V gives CDR1 SGHVS, CDR2 FQNEAQ. The DNA of the CDR3 is TGTGCCAGCAGCTTACGGTCCGGAAATGAAAAACTGTTTTTT. Its translation: CASSLRSGNEKLFF.

The rearrangement uses TRBV2 and TRBJ2-7, with 10 nucleotides matching TRBD1. The J segment lost 4 bases and the V segment lost 6 bases, leaving 6 bases of the junction unmatched. CDR3 length equals 14 residues. Germline V gene sequence: CDR1 SNHLY, CDR2 FYNNEI. As DNA, the CDR3 is TGTGCCAGCAGCGGAGGACAGGGGGGGTACGAGCAGTACTTC. Translation gives CASSGGQGGYEQYF.

This clonotype has just a few counts. The gene calls are TRBV20-1 and TRBJ2-1; 7 bases map to TRBD1. Trimming cost V 1 base and J 7 bases; bases outside gene matches: 16. There are 17 residues in the CDR3. Germline V lookup: CDR1 DFQATT, CDR2 SNEGSKA (reference sequence). The CDR3 DNA is TGCAGTGCTAGAGCACCAATAGGGGGCAGAGGGAGTAATGAGCAGTTCTTC. This codes for CSARAPIGGRGSNEQFF.

The chain employs TRBV7-9 and TRBJ2-6; D is ambiguous. The CDR3 has 15 amino acids. The germline CDR1 and CDR2 sequences are SEHNR and FQNEAQ (reference sequence). Trimming took 1 base from V and 0 from J, leaving 4 bases between them. For the CDR3, the DNA is TGTGCCAGCAGCTTAGTGGGCTCTGGGGCCAACGTCCTGACTTTC. This codes for CASSLVGSGANVLTF.

In this sample, this clonotype turned up a few times. The V and J genes are TRBV7-9 and TRBJ2-3; 7 bases align to TRBD2. Trimming at V came to 2 bases and at J to 1 base, leaving 6 bases not matched to a gene. The CDR3 contains 16 residues. The V gene's germline CDR1 is SEHNR and CDR2 FQNEAQ (reference sequence). CDR3: CASSLWGSGGTDTQYF. Here the CDR3 DNA reads TGTGCCAGCAGCTTATGGGGCAGCGGGGGCACAGATACGCAGTATTTT.

The chain joins TRBV25-1 to TRBJ2-5, with TRBD1 as a possible D gene (5 bases). The CDR3 runs to 13 residues. V was cut by 6 bases and J by 0 bases, with 8 bases left in between. Germline assignment: CDR1 MGHDK and CDR2 SYGVNS. The CDR3 protein is CASRRQNQETQYF. In DNA, the CDR3 is TGTGCCAGCAGAAGACAGAACCAAGAGACCCAGTACTTC.

This clonotype has more than one count but fewer than ten. The CDR3 DNA is TGTGCCAGCAGCTCCTACGGGTTAGGACAGGGGGAAGATACGCAGTATTTT. Protein product: CASSSYGLGQGEDTQYF. The chain employs TRBV7-2 and TRBJ2-3, with 10 bases matching TRBD1. Per the germline V gene, CDR1 is SGHTA and CDR2 is FQGNSA. V shed 4 bases, J shed 5 bases, and the junction held 12 bases outside the gene matches. The CDR3 loop spans 17 amino acids.

This clonotype was found a few times. The chain links TRBV24-1 to TRBJ1-5; the D is unclear. This CDR3 has 13 amino acids. Between the trimmed V and J ends, which lost 7 bases and 2 bases, there was a span of 8 bases. Germline CDR1 reads KGHDR; CDR2 reads SFDVKD. DNA of the CDR3: TGTGCCACCAGCAGAGAGGGCAATCAGCCCCAGCATTTT. It is translated as CATSREGNQPQHF.

The gene calls are TRBV4-1 and TRBJ1-2; D remains ambiguous. Germline CDR1 and CDR2: MGHRA and YSYEKL. The CDR3 extends over 14 amino acids. Trimming took off 0 bases at V and 2 bases at J, with 7 bases between the two ends. CDR3 in amino acids: CASSQETRNYGYTF. The CDR3 DNA reads as TGCGCCAGCAGCCAAGAAACAAGGAACTATGGCTACACCTTC.

This clonotype was detected a few times. The rearrangement links TRBV7-2 to TRBJ2-5; the match to TRBD1 covers 10 bases. The CDR3 has 15 residues. The junction had 6 bases not matched to a gene; V was cut back by 3 bases and J by 5 bases. In germline, CDR1 is SGHTA, CDR2 FQGNSA. The CDR3 DNA is TGTGCCAGCAGCTTGTGGACAGGGGGGGACGAGACCCAGTACTTC. It translates to CASSLWTGGDETQYF.

V usage is TRBV10-3 and J usage is TRBJ1-2; possible D gene TRBD1, 5 bases. V was trimmed by 0 bases and J by 1 base, leaving 9 bases between them. Germline assignment: CDR1 ENHRY and CDR2 SYGVKD. The CDR3 loop spans 15 amino acids. The CDR3 here is CAISESRQSNYGYTF. The CDR3 DNA sequence: TGTGCCATCAGTGAGTCCCGACAGAGTAACTATGGCTACACCTTC.

This chain joins TRBV6-5 and TRBJ2-4; 10 positions agree with TRBD1. Germline CDR1 is MNHEY and CDR2 is SVGAGI. The CDR3 runs to 15 residues. Unmatched junction bases numbered 7, after V lost 3 bases and J lost 8 bases. The CDR3 DNA reads TGTGCCAGCAGTTATTCCGGGACAGGGGAGGACATTCAGTACTTC. Encoded protein: CASSYSGTGEDIQYF.

The table lists this clonotype with a few counts. An end of the junction does not agree with germline; a read error may underlie this. The rearrangement links TRBV6-1 to TRBJ1-1; tentative D call: TRBD1 (6 bases). CDR1 MNHNS and CDR2 SASEGT come from the germline V gene. The CDR3 extends over 10 amino acids. CDR3 region: CASSGTGFIF. CDR3 coding DNA: TGTGCCAGCAGCGGAACAGGGTTTATCTTT.